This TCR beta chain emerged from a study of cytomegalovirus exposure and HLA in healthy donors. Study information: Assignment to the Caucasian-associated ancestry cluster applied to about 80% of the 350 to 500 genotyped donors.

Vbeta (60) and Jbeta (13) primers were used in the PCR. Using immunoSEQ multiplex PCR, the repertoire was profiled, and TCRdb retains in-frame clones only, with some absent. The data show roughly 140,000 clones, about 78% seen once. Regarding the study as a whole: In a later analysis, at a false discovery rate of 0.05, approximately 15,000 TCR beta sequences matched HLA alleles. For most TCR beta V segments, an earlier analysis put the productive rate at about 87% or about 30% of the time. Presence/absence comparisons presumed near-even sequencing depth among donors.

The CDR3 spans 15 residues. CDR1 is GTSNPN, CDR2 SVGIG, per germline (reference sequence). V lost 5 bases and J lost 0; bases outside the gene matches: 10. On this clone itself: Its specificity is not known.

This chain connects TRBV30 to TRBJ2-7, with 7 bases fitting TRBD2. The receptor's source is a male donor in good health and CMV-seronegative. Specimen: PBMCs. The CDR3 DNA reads TGTGCCTGGGGCGGCTGGGGGGGTACCTCCTACGAGCAGTACTTC. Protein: CAWGGWGGTSYEQYF.